This T cell receptor (beta chain) was profiled in a study of blood T cell repertoires in COVID-19. Study background: The United States, Italy and Spain were the sources of the acute and convalescent COVID-19 samples. PBMCs, B-cell-depleted T cells, or T cells provided the cDNA or gDNA that made up the material.

On this clone itself: One end of the junction varies from germline; a read error may be responsible.

Original analysis: It was from reference gene primer amplification that nucleated cell counts were estimated. Produced via immunoSEQ multiplex PCR; TCRdb's table is partial and in-frame only. D and trimming come from the DNA, and the V and J calls and clone size come from that table. The repertoire holds 50,000 to 70,000 clones, with around 84% as singletons. CDR3 length: 15 residues. The germline V gene encodes CDR1 SGHNT and CDR2 YYREEE (reference sequence). This receptor was taken from a man between 45 and 60 years old with active COVID-19. Specimen: peripheral blood. This chain connects TRBV5-4 to TRBJ2-1; 7 bases are a match to TRBD2. The CDR3 sequence is CASSLVGGVPNEQFF. CDR3 nucleotides: TGTGCCAGCAGTTTGGTGGGGGGGGTCCCCAATGAGCAGTTCTTC.